This is a list of T cell receptor beta chains from one sample in a study of post-analysis software for immune sequencing data. In TCRdb, the PCR reads were re-called with MiXCR into one record per CDR3 protein. This table has fewer than 850,000 distinct CDR3 sequences, just under 30% appearing once. Sequencing was carried out using blood. Receptors were obtained from a girl aged 5-17 years with multiple sclerosis. CDR3s include the opening cysteine and the closing phenylalanine or tryptophan. The D gene is left open where the match is weak. Clone size is given for some rows only: seen once, a few or many times, or a class if the clone is expanded.

clone size	V gene	J gene	D gene	CDR3 DNA	CDR3 protein
NA	TRBV20-1	TRBJ2-1	TRBD2	TGCAGTGCGGACGAACCGGGACTACACAATGAGCAGTTCTTC	CSADEPGLHNEQFF
few	TRBV12-3/TRBV12-4	TRBJ2-5	NA	TGTGCCAGCAGTTTCTCTGGGACGCGGCAGTGGGAGACCCAGTACTTC	CASSFSGTRQWETQYF
NA	TRBV7-2	TRBJ1-5	TRBD1	TGTGCCAGCAGCCCGGGACAGGGGGAACAGCCCCAGCATTTT	CASSPGQGEQPQHF
NA	TRBV20-1	TRBJ2-7	NA	TGCAGTGCTGTCTTGCTAAATCACTCCTACGAGCAGTACTTC	CSAVLLNHSYEQYF
few	TRBV7-2	TRBJ2-7	TRBD1	TGTGCCAGCAGCTTAGGTGACAGGGGAACCTACGAGCAGTACTTC	CASSLGDRGTYEQYF
NA	TRBV5-1	TRBJ2-3	TRBD2	TGCGCCAGCAGCGAACGACTAGCGCCGAGCACAGATACGCAGTATTTT	CASSERLAPSTDTQYF
NA	TRBV6-1	TRBJ2-7	NA	TGTGCCAGCAGGAGGGGAGGCTACGAGCAGTACTTC	CASRRGGYEQYF
once	TRBV6-5	TRBJ1-5	NA	TGTGCCAGCAGTACAGGGTGGGGGAATCAGCCCCAGCATTTT	CASSTGWGNQPQHF
NA	TRBV20-1	TRBJ2-1	TRBD2	TGCAGTGCCCCTTCTAGCGGGAGGAGGTATGAGCAGTTCTTC	CSAPSSGRRYEQFF
NA	TRBV5-1	TRBJ2-5	NA	TGCGCCAGCAGCCTCAGGGGTTTCGCGACCCAGTACTTC	CASSLRGFATQYF
NA	TRBV28	TRBJ1-2	NA	TGTGCCAGCAGTTTAGATAAAAGAACCCGGGACACAAACTATGGCTACACCTTC	CASSLDKRTRDTNYGYTF
NA	TRBV29-1	TRBJ2-1	TRBD2	TGCAGCGTTGAACCGACTAGCGGGAGTGTTTATCCGTATGAGCAGTTCTTC	CSVEPTSGSVYPYEQFF
NA	TRBV7-9	TRBJ2-3	NA	TGTGCCAGCCGCTCCTGGGCGGGGGCCACAGATACGCAGTATTTT	CASRSWAGATDTQYF
few	TRBV2	TRBJ2-1	TRBD2	TGTGCCAGCAGTTTCCCCTTAGCGGGAACCTACAATGAGCAGTTCTTC	CASSFPLAGTYNEQFF
few	TRBV6-5	TRBJ2-7	NA	TGTGCCAGCAGAATGACTGGTTCTTCTCAGCAGTACTTC	CASRMTGSSQQYF
few	TRBV6-1	TRBJ1-5	NA	TGTGCCAGCAGTGATACTCAGCCCCAGCATTTT	CASSDTQPQHF
NA	TRBV9	TRBJ2-1	TRBD2	TGTGCCAGCAGCGTAGCTGGACTAGCGGGAGGCCTTCGCGACAATGAGCAGTTCTTC	CASSVAGLAGGLRDNEQFF
NA	TRBV7-9	TRBJ2-7	TRBD1	TGTGCCAGCAGCGCGGGCGGGGGACAGGGGGCTTCCGAGCAGTACTTC	CASSAGGGQGASEQYF
few	TRBV9	TRBJ1-2	NA	TGTGCCAGCGGGGGCAGCGCGGATGGCTACACCTTC	CASGGSADGYTF
NA	TRBV28	TRBJ1-4	TRBD1	TGTGCCAGCAGCATTCGCCTAGGACAGGGGATTGATTACGAAAAACTGTTTTTT	CASSIRLGQGIDYEKLFF
many	TRBV29-1	TRBJ2-5	TRBD2	TGCAGCGTTGGGACGGGGGGAGAGACCCAGTACTTC	CSVGTGGETQYF
few	TRBV28	TRBJ2-5	NA	TGTGCCAGCAGCCAAACCACGGAACCGAGGGAGCAGTACTTC	CASSQTTEPREQYF
NA	TRBV4-3	TRBJ2-5	NA	TGCGCCAGCAGCCTCCAGGGTGTGGGTGAGACCCAGTACTTC	CASSLQGVGETQYF
few	TRBV24-1	TRBJ2-6	TRBD1	TGTGCCACCAGTGATCTTAGGGGGCCCCCTGGGGCCAACGTCCTGACTTTC	CATSDLRGPPGANVLTF
few	TRBV28	TRBJ2-1	TRBD1	TGTGCCAGCAGCTCTGCCGGGACAACAGGGGTTAATGAGCAGTTCTTC	CASSSAGTTGVNEQFF
NA	TRBV28	TRBJ2-7	NA	TGTGCCAGCAGTCCTCTCGGTCGGAGTGAGCAGTACTTC	CASSPLGRSEQYF
NA	TRBV6-2/TRBV6-3	TRBJ1-1	NA	TGTGCCAGCAGACCGGGCCGTAACACTGAAGCTTTCTTT	CASRPGRNTEAFF
few	TRBV7-8	TRBJ2-3	TRBD2	TGTGCCAGCGTTAAGTGGGAGGGACTCACAGATACGCAGTATTTT	CASVKWEGLTDTQYF
few	TRBV13	TRBJ2-1	NA	TGTGCCAGCAGCTTATCTAGTGAGCAGTTCTTC	CASSLSSEQFF
NA	TRBV27	TRBJ1-2	NA	TGTGCCAGCAGCCCCAGGGAGGACCGTTACCGGGGGGGTGGCTACACCTTC	CASSPREDRYRGGGYTF
NA	TRBV5-5	TRBJ1-5	TRBD1	TGTGCCAGCAGCTTTGGGACAGGGGGCAGTCAGCCCCAGCATTTT	CASSFGTGGSQPQHF
many	TRBV12-3/TRBV12-4	TRBJ2-7	NA	TGTGCCAGCAGCCCATCGTTGCTACAGCCGCAGTACTTC	CASSPSLLQPQYF
few	TRBV6-2/TRBV6-3	TRBJ2-5	TRBD1	TGTGCCAGCAAGGGGGCCACGGTATTTAAGGAGCAGTACTTC	CASKGATVFKEQYF
NA	TRBV27	TRBJ1-1	NA	TGTGCCAGCAGTTGGTGGACAGCGCCCCGTGGGACTGAAGCTTTCTTT	CASSWWTAPRGTEAFF
NA	TRBV7-9	TRBJ1-4	TRBD1	TGTGCCAGCAGACGTACAGGGGGCGCAGAGGAAAAACTGTTTTTT	CASRRTGGAEEKLFF
NA	TRBV9	TRBJ2-5	NA	TGTGCCAGCAGCACCCAAGGGGCTAGTTACGCCGAGACCCAGTACTTC	CASSTQGASYAETQYF
NA	TRBV20-1	TRBJ2-2	TRBD2	TGCAGTGCTGCCCGACTAGCGGGAGGGCTATCCGGGGAGCTGTTTTTT	CSAARLAGGLSGELFF
NA	TRBV5-1	TRBJ1-6	NA	TGCGCCAGCAGCTTGTTCGGGGGCCCGAGCTCCTATAATTCACCCCTCCACTTT	CASSLFGGPSSYNSPLHF
NA	TRBV7-2	TRBJ2-1	NA	TGTGCCAGCAGCTTAGCCCCGCCAGGGGAGCAGTTCTTC	CASSLAPPGEQFF
NA	TRBV28	TRBJ1-2	TRBD1	TGTGCCAGCAGTAAATGGGGCCGACGACAGGGAGACTATGGCTACACCTTC	CASSKWGRRQGDYGYTF
NA	TRBV20-1	TRBJ2-7	NA	TGCAGTGCTGCGAAACCGGGACTTTCTCCCTACGAGCAGTACTTC	CSAAKPGLSPYEQYF
NA	TRBV29-1	TRBJ1-1	NA	TGCAGCGTTGGGGACATGACAGAGAACACTGAAGCTTTCTTT	CSVGDMTENTEAFF
NA	TRBV15	TRBJ2-7	NA	TGTGCCACCAGCAGAGGTATAGGGGCGATAAAGGAGCAGTACTTC	CATSRGIGAIKEQYF
few	TRBV15	TRBJ2-7	NA	TGTGCCACCAGCCCGTATGACAGCCTTACGGAGCAGTACTTC	CATSPYDSLTEQYF
many	TRBV6-6	TRBJ2-2	NA	TGTGCCAGCAGTTACCCCGGGGAGCTGTTTTTT	CASSYPGELFF